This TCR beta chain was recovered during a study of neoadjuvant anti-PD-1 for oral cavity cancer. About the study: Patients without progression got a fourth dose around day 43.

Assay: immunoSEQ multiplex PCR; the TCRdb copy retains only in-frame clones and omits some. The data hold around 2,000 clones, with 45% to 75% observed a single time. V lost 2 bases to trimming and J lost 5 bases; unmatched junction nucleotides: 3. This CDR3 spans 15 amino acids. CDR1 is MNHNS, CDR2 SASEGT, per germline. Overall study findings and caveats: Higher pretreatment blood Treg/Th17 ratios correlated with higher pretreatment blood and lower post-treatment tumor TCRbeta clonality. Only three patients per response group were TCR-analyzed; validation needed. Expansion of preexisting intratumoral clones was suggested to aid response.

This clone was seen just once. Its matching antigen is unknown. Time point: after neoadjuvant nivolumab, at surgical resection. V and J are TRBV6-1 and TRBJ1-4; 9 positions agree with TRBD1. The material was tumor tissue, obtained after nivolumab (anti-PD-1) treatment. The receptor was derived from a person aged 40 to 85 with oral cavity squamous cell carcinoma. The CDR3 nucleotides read TGTGCCAGCAGTGAAACCGGGACAGGGAATGAAAAACTGTTTTTT. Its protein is CASSETGTGNEKLFF.